The clone carrying this TCR beta chain has just a few counts. What it binds is not known. The sample originates from a study of blood T cells in healthy people across ages. Findings and caveats of the study: Age showed a roughly linear inverse relationship with TCR beta diversity per million T cells.

This CDR3 has 12 amino acids. Trimming left V 9 bases short and J 2 bases short, with 11 bases between. Per germline, CDR1 SEHNR and CDR2 FQNEAQ (reference sequence). The use of a sample-barcoded 5' primer and a J-beta primer mix characterized a second PCR of roughly 6 to 11 cycles. TCRdb fed the 5' RACE reads into MiXCR, producing one record per CDR3 protein. The sample records 650,000 to 800,000 distinct CDR3 sequences, under 55% being singletons. Each donor was a healthy Caucasian individual from Russia, aged about 6 to 95. The chain carries TRBV7-9 and TRBJ2-7; D gene uncertain. This receptor was obtained from a man aged 55 to 69 in good health. Sequencing was carried out using blood. CDR3 sequence (DNA): TGTGCCAGTGTATCGGAGACCTACGAGCAGTACTTC. This gives the protein CASVSETYEQYF.